The T cell receptor (beta chain) under discussion was sequenced for a study of OX40 agonist ivuxolimab in advanced cancers. Study summary: Averaging about 60 years in age, with a range of roughly 20 to 79, the cohort was 80% to 90% male.

As for this clone: Its antigen is as yet unknown. Other nucleotide sequences from this sample produce the same CDR3.

Between the trimmed V and J ends, which lost 1 base and 7 bases, there was a span of 1 base. There are 11 residues in the CDR3. Germline lookup yields CDR1 MDHEN and CDR2 SYDVKM. General observations from the study: CD4+ and CD8+ blood T cells expanded clonally by week 6 at 0.1 to 3.0 mg/kg.

The protocol was immunoSEQ multiplex PCR, while the TCRdb copy is restricted to in-frame clones and leaves out a portion. The repertoire holds roughly 55,000 clones, with nearly 80% as singletons. The chain couples TRBV28 to TRBJ1-4; D gene ambiguous. The sequenced sample was CD4+ or CD8+ T cells sorted from blood, obtained in a trial of the OX40 agonist ivuxolimab. The sequence was obtained from an adult with an advanced solid tumor such as melanoma, head and neck, liver or kidney cancer. The CDR3 region is CASSLSEKLFF. Here the CDR3 DNA reads TGTGCCAGCAGTTTATCTGAAAAACTGTTTTTT. Full variable domain (outside the CDR3, taken from reference TRBV28 and TRBJ1-4): DVKVTQSSRYLVKRTGEKVFLECVQDMDHENMFWYRQDPGLGLRLIYFSYDVKMKEKGDIPEGYSVSREKKERFSLILESASTNQTSMYLCASSLSEKLFFGSGTQLSVL.